Reported below is one TCR beta chain. No antigen is known for it. These data come from a study of T cell responses to AZD1222 COVID-19 vaccine. This CDR3 is 14 amino acids long. Germline CDR1 GTSNPN, CDR2 SVGIG (reference sequence). Trimming shortened V by 4 bases and J by 6 bases, and 15 bases separated the two germline ends. Measured with immunoSEQ multiplex PCR; TCRdb has only the in-frame clones, and not every one. Of 170,000 or so clones detected, approximately 90% appear once; the ten largest clones hold approximately 3%. Study-wide points: Without day 14 samples, only post-peak T cell repertoires were studied. Most donors were white British, females outnumbered males, and clonal diversity was possibly underestimated. Reports indicate that nearly half of spike-specific TCRs are directed at unmutated variant regions. CD4 TCRs covered the whole spike, strongest at regions 160-218 and 743-854.

The input for sequencing was peripheral blood, taken on day 0 of AZD1222 vaccination. This sequence was found in an adult in good health. The chain employs TRBV30 and TRBJ2-2; D might be TRBD1 or TRBD2, each matching 5 bases. This chain's CDR3 is CAWTWGKFPGELFF. DNA of the CDR3: TGTGCCTGGACTTGGGGGAAATTCCCCGGGGAGCTGTTTTTT.